This T cell receptor beta chain is drawn from a study of PD-L1 blockade in urothelial cancer. Across the whole study: From 0 to 3 prior chemotherapy regimens had been given to the patients. Typically, measured as a median, blood samples had approximately 130,000 T cells. Findings of the study overall: Clonality of blood TCR below the median before treatment predicted better survival.

There are 16 residues in the CDR3. For this clone: Its target is unknown.

The method was immunoSEQ multiplex PCR; TCRdb's version includes in-frame clones alone and lacks a portion of them. The sample lists 100,000 or so clones, 91% occurring once. The sequences come from PBMCs, collected around atezolizumab (anti-PD-L1) treatment. The source of this sequence is a woman of 80 years or more with urothelial cancer. This rearrangement joins TRBV21-1 to TRBJ2-2; the DNA was not used to check the table's D call, TRBD1. TRBV21-1 is annotated as a pseudogene. DNA of the CDR3: TGTGCCAGCAGCAAAACAGGCCTTTGGAACACCGGGGAGCTGTTTTTT. It encodes CASSKTGLWNTGELFF.